This TCR beta chain was sequenced during a study of human T cells and chemical hapten exposure. Study context: In the approximately 25-week study, patients were dosed weekly with diphenylcyclopropenone on the scalp throughout. Chiefly women, the patients showed alopecia areata, totalis or universalis. Study-wide results and caveats: All donors were alopecia patients, so their immunity may differ from that of healthy people.

Described time point: patch test 1, 2 weeks after DPC sensitization. Documented treatment: therapeutic diphenylcyclopropenone sensitization with weekly scalp DPC. This CDR3 has 13 residues. Trimming removed 8 bases at V and 0 bases at J, with 11 bases between. Germline CDR1 and CDR2: MDHEN and SYDVKM. This clonotype has just a few counts. Its specificity is unknown. In the authors' workflow: Per-sample TCR counts ranged from about 23,224 to 750,000, median roughly 96,000. Via MiXCR, TCRdb re-called the RACE reads, giving one row per CDR3 protein. Clone size and V and J calls follow TCRdb, not the original study. Of around 340,000 distinct CDR3 sequences in the sample, about 7% were seen once.

The origin of this receptor is a woman younger than 30 with alopecia areata. Some clones in this sample may be carry-over from other donors' samples. The chain has TRBV28 and TRBJ2-7; D is unclear. The sequenced sample was whole blood, obtained in connection with sensitization to the hapten diphenylcyclopropenone (DPC). For the CDR3, the DNA is TGTGCCAGCGGGGTTCCTGGCTCCTACGAGCAGTACTTC. It codes for CASGVPGSYEQYF.